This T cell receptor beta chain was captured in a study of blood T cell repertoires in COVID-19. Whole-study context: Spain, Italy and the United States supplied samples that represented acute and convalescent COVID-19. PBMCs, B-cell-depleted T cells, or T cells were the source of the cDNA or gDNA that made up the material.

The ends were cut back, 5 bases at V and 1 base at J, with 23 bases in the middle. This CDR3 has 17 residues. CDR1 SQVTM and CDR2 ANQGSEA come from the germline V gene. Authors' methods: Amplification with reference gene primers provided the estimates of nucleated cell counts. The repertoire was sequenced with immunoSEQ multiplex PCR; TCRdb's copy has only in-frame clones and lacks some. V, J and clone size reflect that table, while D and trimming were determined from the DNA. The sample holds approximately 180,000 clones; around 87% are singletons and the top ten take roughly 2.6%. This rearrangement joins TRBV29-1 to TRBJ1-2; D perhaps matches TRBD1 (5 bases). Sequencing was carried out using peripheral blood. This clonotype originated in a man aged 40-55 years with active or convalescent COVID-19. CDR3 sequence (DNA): TGCAGCGTTCTCGCGGGACCTGGGACCGAGAATAACTATGGCTACACCTTC. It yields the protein CSVLAGPGTENNYGYTF.